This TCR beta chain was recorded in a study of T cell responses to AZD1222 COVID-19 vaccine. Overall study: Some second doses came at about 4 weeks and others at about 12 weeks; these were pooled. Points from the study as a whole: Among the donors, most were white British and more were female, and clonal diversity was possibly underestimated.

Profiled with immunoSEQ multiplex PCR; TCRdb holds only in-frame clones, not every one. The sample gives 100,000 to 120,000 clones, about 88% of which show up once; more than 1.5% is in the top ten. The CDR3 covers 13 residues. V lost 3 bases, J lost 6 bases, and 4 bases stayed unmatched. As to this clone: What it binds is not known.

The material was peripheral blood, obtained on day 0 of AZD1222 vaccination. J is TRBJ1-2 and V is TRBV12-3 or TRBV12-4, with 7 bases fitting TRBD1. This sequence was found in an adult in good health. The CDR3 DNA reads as TGTGCCAGCAGTTTGGGACAGCCGGATGGCTACACCTTC. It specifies CASSLGQPDGYTF.